The clone carrying this TCR beta chain has at least ten counts. The target antigen is unknown. This sample is part of a study of CD8 T cells in ankylosing spondylitis. Study-wide findings and caveats: A motif of eight highly homologous TCR beta variants was seen as apparently characteristic of ankylosing spondylitis blood.

The CDR3 runs to 15 residues. Trimming removed 4 bases from V and 0 bases from J, with 12 bases in between. In TCRdb, the 5' RACE reads were re-called with MiXCR into one record per CDR3 protein. The sample consists of a few hundred thousand distinct CDR3 sequences, 10% to 15% of them appearing once. V and J are TRBV12-3 or TRBV12-4 and TRBJ1-1; D might be TRBD1 (5 bases). Sequencing was done on a sample of blood, either unsorted or a sorted T cell fraction (not recorded which). The sequence derives from a male donor with ankylosing spondylitis. CDR3 nucleotides: TGTGCCAGCAGTTCCTCGGACACCATGAACACTGAAGCTTTCTTT. It is translated as CASSSSDTMNTEAFF.